The rows below give T cell receptor beta chains drawn from one sample of a study of somatic mutations in cytotoxic T cells in rheumatoid arthritis. Produced via immunoSEQ multiplex PCR; TCRdb's table is partial and in-frame only. The repertoire holds tens of thousands of clones, with 86% as singletons. Sequenced: CD8+ T cells sorted from blood. The receptors originated from a woman aged 50 to 65 in good health. Both conserved end residues are part of each CDR3. Fields, in order: clone size, V gene, CDR3 protein. Clone size is given for some rows only: seen once, a few or many times, or a class if the clone is expanded.

clone size: once; V gene: TRBV6-5; CDR3 protein: CASSPFSGSNQPQHF
clone size: -; V gene: TRBV4-3; CDR3 protein: CASSQAFGGQETQYF
clone size: once; V gene: TRBV4-3; CDR3 protein: CASSQTGGGANVLTF
clone size: -; V gene: TRBV14; CDR3 protein: CASSQDLPGRNTGELFF
clone size: -; V gene: TRBV13; CDR3 protein: CASSLGTAALHF
clone size: -; V gene: TRBV4-1; CDR3 protein: CASSQPSKTGEKLFF
clone size: -; V gene: TRBV6-5; CDR3 protein: CASSPGQGNQPQHF
clone size: -; V gene: TRBV2; CDR3 protein: CASLSGTNTGELFF
clone size: -; V gene: TRBV10-2; CDR3 protein: CASPPGRAEEADTQYF
clone size: few; V gene: TRBV7-9; CDR3 protein: CASSLEYSGNTIYF
clone size: few; V gene: TRBV19; CDR3 protein: CASSISPGGISSAEAFF
clone size: -; V gene: TRBV7-9; CDR3 protein: CASSKTGGDRDGYTF
clone size: -; V gene: TRBV21-1; CDR3 protein: CASSRDRGANYGYTF
clone size: -; V gene: TRBV27; CDR3 protein: CASSLGAGANYNEQFF
clone size: -; V gene: TRBV6-6; CDR3 protein: CATVIQGNQPQHF
clone size: -; V gene: TRBV4-3; CDR3 protein: CASSQEPSGGANEQFF
clone size: -; V gene: TRBV7-9; CDR3 protein: CASSLGTGVYTEAFF
clone size: -; V gene: TRBV4-1; CDR3 protein: CASSQKLIQGPGTEAFF
clone size: -; V gene: TRBV4-1; CDR3 protein: CASSQAGGDSPLHF
clone size: -; V gene: TRBV6-5; CDR3 protein: CASSYNEQELQPQHF
clone size: -; V gene: TRBV5-6; CDR3 protein: CASSGGTPETQYF
clone size: -; V gene: TRBV10-3; CDR3 protein: CAIGYTDTQYF
clone size: -; V gene: TRBV6-5; CDR3 protein: CASSYRPNQPQHF